This T cell receptor beta chain was recovered during a study of shared clonotypes between healthy human individuals. Study-wide context: Per-donor plates numbered three CD4 naive, three CD4 memory, two CD8 naive and one CD8 memory. Study-level results: Naive subsets generally had larger estimated richness than memory subsets.

TCRdb keeps only in-frame clones here, not all; method: immunoSEQ multiplex PCR. This table holds roughly 1,500,000 clones, 95% to 99% found once. Details on this clone: No antigen is known for it. Other nucleotide sequences in the sample specify the same CDR3.

The source material was naive CD4+ T cells sorted from blood. The sample's subset: CD45RA+ positively selected. The sequence came from a man aged 25-45 years in good health.

CDR3 sequence: CASSVGLNQPQHF. CDR3 nucleotides: TGTGCCAGCAGCGTAGGTTTGAATCAGCCCCAGCATTTT. The chain employs TRBV9 and TRBJ1-5; D gene ambiguous. The V gene's germline CDR1 is SGDLS and CDR2 YYNGEE. V lost 0 bases and J 4 bases, leaving 5 bases between the germline ends. The CDR3 totals 13 residues.